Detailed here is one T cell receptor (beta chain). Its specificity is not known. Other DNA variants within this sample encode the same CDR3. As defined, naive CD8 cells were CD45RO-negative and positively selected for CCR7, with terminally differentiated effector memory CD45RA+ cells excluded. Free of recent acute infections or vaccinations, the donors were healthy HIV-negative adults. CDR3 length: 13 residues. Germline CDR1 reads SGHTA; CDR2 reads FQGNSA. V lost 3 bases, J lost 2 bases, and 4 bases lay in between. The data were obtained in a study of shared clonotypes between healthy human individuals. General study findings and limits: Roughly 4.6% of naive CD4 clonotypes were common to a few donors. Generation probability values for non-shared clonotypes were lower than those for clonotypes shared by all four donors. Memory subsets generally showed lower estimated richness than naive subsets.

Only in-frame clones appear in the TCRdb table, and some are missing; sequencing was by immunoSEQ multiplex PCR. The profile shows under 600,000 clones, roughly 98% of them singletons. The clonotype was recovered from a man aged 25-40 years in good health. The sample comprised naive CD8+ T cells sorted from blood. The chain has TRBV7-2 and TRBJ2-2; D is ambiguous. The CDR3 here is CASSLLNTGELFF. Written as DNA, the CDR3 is TGTGCCAGCAGCTTGTTAAACACCGGGGAGCTGTTTTTT.